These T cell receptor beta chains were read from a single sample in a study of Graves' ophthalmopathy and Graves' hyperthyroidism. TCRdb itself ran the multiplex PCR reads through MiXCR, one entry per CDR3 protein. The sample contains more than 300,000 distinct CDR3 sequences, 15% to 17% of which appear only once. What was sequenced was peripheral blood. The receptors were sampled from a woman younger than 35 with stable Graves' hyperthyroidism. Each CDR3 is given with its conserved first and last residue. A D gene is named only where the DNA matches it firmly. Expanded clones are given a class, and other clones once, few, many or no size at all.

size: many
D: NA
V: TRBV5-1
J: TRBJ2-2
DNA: TGCGCCAGCACCGACATCGGGGAGCTGTTTTTT
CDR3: CASTDIGELFF

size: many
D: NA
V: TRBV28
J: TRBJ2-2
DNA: TGTGCCAGCAGTTTCGGGGCGAACACCGGGGAGCTGTTTTTT
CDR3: CASSFGANTGELFF

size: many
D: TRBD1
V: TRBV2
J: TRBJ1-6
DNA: TGTGCCAGCAGTTCTCCGGGACAGTACCACCACTTT
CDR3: CASSSPGQYHHF

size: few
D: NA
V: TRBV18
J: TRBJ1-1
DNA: TGTGCCAGCTCACCACTAGCTCTAAAGGGAAACACTGAAGCTTTCTTT
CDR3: CASSPLALKGNTEAFF

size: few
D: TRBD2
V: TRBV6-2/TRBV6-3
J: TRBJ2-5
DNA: TGTGCCAGCAGTTACCAGCGGAGGGGAGGGTTGGAGACCCAGTACTTC
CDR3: CASSYQRRGGLETQYF

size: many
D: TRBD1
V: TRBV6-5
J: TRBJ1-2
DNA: TGTGCCAGCAGTTTGGGACAGGGGGTCGGCTACACCTTC
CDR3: CASSLGQGVGYTF

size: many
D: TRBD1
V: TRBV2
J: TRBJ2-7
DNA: TGTGCCAGCAGGTCCAGGGGACAGGCGAGTACCTACGAGCAGTACTTC
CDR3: CASRSRGQASTYEQYF

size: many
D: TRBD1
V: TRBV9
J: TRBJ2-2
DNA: TGTGCCAGCAGTAAGGGGGCGAGTACCGGGGAGCTGTTTTTT
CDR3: CASSKGASTGELFF

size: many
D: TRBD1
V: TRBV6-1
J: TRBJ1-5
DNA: TGTGCCAGCAGTGAGGGACAGCTACGCAATCAGCCCCAGCATTTT
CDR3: CASSEGQLRNQPQHF

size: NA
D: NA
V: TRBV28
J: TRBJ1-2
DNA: TGTGCCAGCAGTTTTGGGGGGCGCGATCTCCTCTATGGCTACACCTTC
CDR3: CASSFGGRDLLYGYTF

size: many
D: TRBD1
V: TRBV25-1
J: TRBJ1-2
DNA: TGTGCCAGCAGTGAGGGACAGGGCTATGGCTACACCTTC
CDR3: CASSEGQGYGYTF

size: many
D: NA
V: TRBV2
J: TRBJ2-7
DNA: TGTGCCAGCAGTGAATGGGAGTACCGAAGCTCCTACGAGCAGTACTTC
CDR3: CASSEWEYRSSYEQYF

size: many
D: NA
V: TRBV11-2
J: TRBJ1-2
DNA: TGTGCCAGCAGCTTCCTTTTAGAGGGAAGTGGCTACACCTTC
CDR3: CASSFLLEGSGYTF

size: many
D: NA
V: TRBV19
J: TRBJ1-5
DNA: TGTGCCAGTAGTATTTTGAGGGGCAGAAATCAGCCCCAGCATTTT
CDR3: CASSILRGRNQPQHF

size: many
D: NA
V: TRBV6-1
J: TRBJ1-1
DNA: TGTGCCAGCAGGCAGACAGCAAACACTGAAGCTTTCTTT
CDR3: CASRQTANTEAFF

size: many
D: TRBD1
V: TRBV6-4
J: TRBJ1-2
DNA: TGTGCCAGCACTAGTACTCTGACAGGGTTGAAAGGCTATGGCTACACCTTC
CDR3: CASTSTLTGLKGYGYTF

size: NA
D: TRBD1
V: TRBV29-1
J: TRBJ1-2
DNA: TGCAGCGTTTTACAGGGGGCCGGTGGCTACACCTTC
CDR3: CSVLQGAGGYTF

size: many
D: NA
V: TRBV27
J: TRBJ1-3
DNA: TGTGCCAGCAGTCCCGACCGACAGACAGCAGGAAACACCATATATTTT
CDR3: CASSPDRQTAGNTIYF

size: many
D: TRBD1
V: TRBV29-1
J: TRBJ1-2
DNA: TGCAGCGCCACGGACAGGGCCCTTTATGGCTACACCTTC
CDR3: CSATDRALYGYTF

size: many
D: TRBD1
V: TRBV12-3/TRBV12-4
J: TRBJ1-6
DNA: TGTGCCAGCAGTTTAGGGACAGGGGGCGGGTCACCCCTCCACTTT
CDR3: CASSLGTGGGSPLHF

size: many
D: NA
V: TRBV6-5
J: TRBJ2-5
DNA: TGTGCCAGCAGTTATCCGGGGAGTGAGACCCAGTACTTC
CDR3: CASSYPGSETQYF

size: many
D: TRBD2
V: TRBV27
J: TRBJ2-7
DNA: TGTGCCAGCAGTTTGGTGTCTAGCGGGGGGCCCTACGAGCAGTACTTC
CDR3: CASSLVSSGGPYEQYF

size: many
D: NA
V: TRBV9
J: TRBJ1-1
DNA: TGTGCCAGCAGCGTAGCAACGGCCGCTGAAGCTTTCTTT
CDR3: CASSVATAAEAFF

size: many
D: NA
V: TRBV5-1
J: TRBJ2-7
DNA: TGCGCCAGCAGCGGGGGGGCGCCATCCTACGAGCAGTACTTC
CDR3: CASSGGAPSYEQYF